Shown below are 9 T cell receptor beta chains from a single sample sequenced in a study of regulatory T cells in long-lasting Graves disease. Time point indicated: persistent/refractory GD, antithyroid drugs over 5 years with positive TRAb. The TCR library was made from RNA that had been extracted from PBMCs in TRIzol. Through Arm-PCR of CDR3 regions and iRepertoire HTBI primers, TCR beta libraries were built. MiXCR, applied by TCRdb to the multiplex PCR reads, yields one record per CDR3 protein. The sample lists hundreds of thousands of distinct CDR3 sequences, more than 20% seen once, with less than 25% in the top ten. Sequenced here: peripheral blood mononuclear cells (PBMCs), sampled when the disease was refractory, from a patient treated with antithyroid drugs. The source of these receptors is a female donor with Graves disease.

This clonotype was observed many times. The J gene is TRBJ2-6, the V gene TRBV12-3 or TRBV12-4, with D maybe TRBD1 (5 bases). The CDR3 loop spans 17 amino acids. V was pared by 2 bases and J by 0 bases, with 11 bases between. The CDR3 DNA follows: TGTGCCAGCAGTTTATTGGGCAGGGCCTCTGGGGCCAACGTCCTGACTTTC. Its protein product is CASSLLGRASGANVLTF.

The V and J genes are TRBV5-1 and TRBJ2-2, with D tentatively TRBD1 (6 bases). The V gene lost 2 bases and the J gene lost 0 bases, with 8 bases spanning the gap. Looked up from germline, CDR1 is SGHRS and CDR2 is YFSETQ. This CDR3 is 15 amino acids long. The DNA of the CDR3 is TGCGCCAGCAGCTTTACAGGGCCGAACACCGGGGAGCTGTTTTTT. Translating gives CASSFTGPNTGELFF.

This clonotype was seen a few times. The chain has TRBV10-2 and TRBJ2-7, with 8 bases aligning to TRBD2. Germline values: CDR1 WSHSY, CDR2 SAAADI. Trimming cost V 8 bases and J 2 bases; bases outside gene matches: 5. This CDR3 has 13 residues. CDR3 region: CASREGTAYEQYF. The CDR3 DNA reads as TGCGCCAGCCGGGAGGGAACAGCCTACGAGCAGTACTTC.

This clonotype was detected ten times or more. The chain links TRBV11-2 to TRBJ2-7; D remains unclear. The CDR3 sequence is 13 residues long. The V end was cut by 5 bases, the J end by 4 bases, with 12 bases between. Looked up from germline, CDR1 is SGHAT and CDR2 is FQNNGV. CDR3: CASSLLPGYEQYF. DNA of the CDR3: TGTGCCAGCAGCCTCCTTCCAGGTTACGAGCAGTACTTC.

The genes are TRBV2 and TRBJ2-1; 7 bases are a match to TRBD2. This CDR3 has 15 amino acids. V was pared by 7 bases and J by 9 bases, with 15 bases of the junction left unmatched. Per germline, CDR1 SNHLY and CDR2 FYNNEI. This CDR3 is CASNWSGREFGEQFF. The CDR3 coding sequence is TGTGCCAGCAACTGGAGTGGGCGGGAGTTTGGTGAGCAGTTCTTC.

This clonotype was detected ten times or more. V usage is TRBV2 and J usage is TRBJ1-4, with D hard to call. Looked up from germline, CDR1 is SNHLY and CDR2 is FYNNEI. The CDR3 has 13 residues. Between the trimmed V and J ends, which lost 1 base and 6 bases, there was a span of 6 bases. The CDR3 spells CASSEDQDEKLFF. Here the CDR3 DNA reads TGTGCCAGCAGTGAAGATCAGGATGAAAAACTGTTTTTT.

Ten or more counts support this clonotype. V and J are TRBV11-2 and TRBJ2-5; possibly TRBD1 for D (6 bases). Germline CDR1 and CDR2: SGHAT and FQNNGV. There are 14 residues in the CDR3. The V gene lost 3 bases and the J gene lost 4 bases, with 12 bases spanning the gap. CDR3 coding DNA: TGTGCCAGCAGCTTGGGACAAGTCAGAGAGACCCAGTACTTC. Protein sequence: CASSLGQVRETQYF.

V gene TRBV5-1 combines with J gene TRBJ2-5, with 9 bases matching TRBD1. V lost 4 bases, J lost 5 bases, and 9 bases stayed unmatched. The germline V gene encodes CDR1 SGHRS and CDR2 YFSETQ. The CDR3 length is 15 residues. CDR3 coding DNA: TGCGCCAGCAGCCCTGGACAGGGGAGGTTGGAGACCCAGTACTTC. The encoded protein is CASSPGQGRLETQYF. The full variable domain, completed using reference TRBV5-1 and TRBJ2-5, is KAGVTQTPRYLIKTRGQQVTLSCSPISGHRSVSWYQQTPGQGLQFLFEYFSETQRNKGNFPGRFSGRQFSNSRSEMNVSTLELGDSALYLCASSPGQGRLETQYFGPGTRLLVL.

This clonotype was detected a few times. V usage is TRBV6-9 and J usage is TRBJ1-1; possible D gene TRBD1, 6 bases. Germline V gives CDR1 MNHGY, CDR2 SVAAGI. Trimming pared 4 bases from V and 4 bases from J, leaving 13 bases between. The CDR3 has 14 residues. CDR3 DNA sequence: TGTGCCAGCAGTTTAACAGGGATGGCCACTGAAGCTTTCTTT. This gives the protein CASSLTGMATEAFF.